This T cell receptor beta chain comes out of a study of regulatory T cells in long-lasting Graves disease. This clonotype was counted ten times or more. What it recognizes is unknown. iRepertoire HTBI primers and Arm-PCR of CDR3 regions built TCR beta libraries. MiXCR, applied by TCRdb to the multiplex PCR reads, yields one record per CDR3 protein. The table lists under 300,000 distinct CDR3 sequences, 15% to 20% of them singletons. Whole-study findings and limits: Relative to newly diagnosed Graves' patients, persistent ones had lower TCR diversity. Preferential use of TRBV28, TRBJ1-2 and TRBJ2-5 was seen in persistent disease.

The germline V and J ends were trimmed by 4 bases and 1 base, with 10 bases remaining between them. Germline V gene data show CDR1 as KGHSH and CDR2 as LQKENI. CDR3 size: 14 residues. Time point in this sample: newly diagnosed GD, antithyroid drugs for less than 3 months. Extracted RNA from PBMCs served as the source of the TCR library. This receptor was obtained from a female donor with Graves disease. The chain combines TRBV18 with TRBJ1-1; no definite D call. The sample consisted of peripheral blood mononuclear cells (PBMCs), taken at new diagnosis, from a patient treated with antithyroid drugs. The CDR3 loop reads CASSLFQENTEAFF. For the CDR3, the DNA is TGTGCCAGCTCACTGTTCCAGGAGAACACTGAAGCTTTCTTT. Complete variable domain (other parts from reference TRBV18 and TRBJ1-1): NAGVMQNPRHLVRRRGQEARLRCSPMKGHSHVYWYRQLPEEGLKFMVYLQKENIIDESGMPKERFSAEFPKEGPSILRIQQVVRGDSAAYFCASSLFQENTEAFFGQGTRLTVV.